This T cell receptor beta chain was captured in a study of identical twins (dated by TCRdb to the mid-2010s). For the study in its entirety: To test whether fetal clonotypes persist, the study used deep sequencing on TCR alpha and beta repertoires from monozygotic twins, unrelated adults of various ages, and cord blood. To rule out contamination, the twin experiments were replicated at different times with different library preparation protocols. What the authors observed across the whole study: Invariant T cells such as MAIT and iNKT could partly confound zero-insertion analyses, although diverse VJ usage argued against such confounding for most clonotypes. Excess twin sharing in beta out-of-frame sequences was weaker because fewer shared sequences lowered the signal-to-noise ratio. Compared with coincidental sharing between unrelated individuals, an excess of low generation-probability sequences was observed among out-of-frame TCR alpha sequences shared between twins. Abundant cord blood beta clonotypes carried fewer insertions; young adult naive repertoires showed a weaker similar trend, while memory repertoires showed none. Conclusions relied on cross-sectional statistical analysis, since the same donors could not be followed over many years. Recombination models systematically underestimated out-of-frame TCR alpha sharing in monozygotic twins but agreed with sharing between unrelated individuals.

All donors were healthy Caucasians. Three pairs of female monozygotic twins, all aged 18 to 29 years, were included in the twin cohort. Peripheral blood mononuclear cells were used as the source from which RNA for TCR libraries was isolated. This clonotype occurred a few times. Its antigen is unknown. Per-base quality was not reported, and no clone a single base away is much larger than it. The CDR3 sequence holds 15 residues, the cysteine and phenylalanine included. The only DNA kept is the CDR3, 45 bases in frame from the first base. For this chain, trimming is 8 bases at the V end and 5 bases at the J end, and the number of junction bases without a gene match is 13. From a lookup of the germline V gene, CDR1 and CDR2 are SNHLY and FYNNEI. Libraries were made using 5' RACE. Reads for this sample came from an Illumina HiSeq 2000. Template switching added a universal primer binding site, and the final cDNA carried a unique molecular identifier that allowed TCR cDNA molecules to be counted accurately. Specific primers in the conserved constant-segment region were used to synthesize first-strand cDNA for the TCR alpha and beta chains. To control for contamination, every cDNA library was double barcoded, receiving both a SMART-Mk sample barcode and Illumina barcodes. TruSeq adapter sequences, together with Illumina sample barcodes, were added in two successive PCR steps. Sequencing of the TCR alpha and beta cDNA libraries was done on the Illumina HiSeq platform using custom primers. The study's own analysis went as follows. MiGEC was used to process raw reads and extract unique molecular identifiers, and MiXCR was used to find CDR3 positions. Recombination models were inferred per individual with the repgenHMM and IGoR tools using an EM algorithm. The analysis of shared clonotypes was done with the tcR package in R, with sharing normalized by the product of cloneset sizes. Out-of-frame nonproductive sequences were analyzed to study raw recombination free of thymic and clonal selection effects. Using fastp at Q25 and MiXCR, TCRdb reprocessed the public reads and kept productive beta chains. CDR3 protein sequences are deduplicated, and each keeps its most common genes and DNA. Clone size and V and J calls follow TCRdb, not the original study. The sample data list 500,000 to 650,000 distinct CDR3 sequences, and just over 7% of these were observed just once. The ten largest clones add up to around 1.6% of the sample.

These data were also filed under a second study, of yellow fever vaccine responses in identical twins. As described in the second report: According to the authors, in identical twins the way T cells responded to vaccination appeared partly convergent and partly personalized. In the study, vaccine-responding T cell clones were precisely tracked in identical twins.

The V and J genes are TRBV2 and TRBJ2-5; TRBD2 matches 8 bases in the middle. Input material: PBMCs. The sequence derives from a woman between 18 and 30 years old in good health. The CDR3 is CASPLRLAGVETQYF. The nucleotide sequence is TGTGCCAGCCCCCTGAGGCTAGCGGGTGTCGAGACCCAGTACTTC.